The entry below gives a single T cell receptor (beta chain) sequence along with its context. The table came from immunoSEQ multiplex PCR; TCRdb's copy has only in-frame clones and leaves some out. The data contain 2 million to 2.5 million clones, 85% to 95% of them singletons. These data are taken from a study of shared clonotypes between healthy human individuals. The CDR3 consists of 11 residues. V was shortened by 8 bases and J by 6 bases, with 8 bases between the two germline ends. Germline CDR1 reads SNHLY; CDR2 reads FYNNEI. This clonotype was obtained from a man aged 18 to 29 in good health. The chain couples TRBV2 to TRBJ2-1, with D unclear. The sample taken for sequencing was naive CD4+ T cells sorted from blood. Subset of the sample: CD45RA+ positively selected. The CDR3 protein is CASSKVNEQFF. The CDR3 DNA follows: TGTGCCAGCTCTAAGGTCAATGAGCAGTTCTTC.